This is a list of T cell receptor beta chains from one sample in a study of blood T cell repertoires in COVID-19. Clones were sequenced by immunoSEQ multiplex PCR, and TCRdb holds only the in-frame ones, with some missing. The table shows approximately 150,000 clones, with 65% to 85% occurring only once. The specimen sequenced was peripheral blood. The receptor source for this set is a man aged 70-80 years with active or convalescent COVID-19. CDR3s include the opening cysteine and the closing phenylalanine or tryptophan.

v_call	cdr3_aa
TRBV18	CASSPLDRGGEQYF
TRBV18	CASSPSTGTSTDTQYF
TRBV7-6	CASSYGGQGAGEQYF
TRBV29-1	CSAGWGGRASEQFF
TRBV18	CASSPPPGERTEAFF
TRBV15	CATSSQTGFGELFF
TRBV5-1	CASSFRARQGWTGELFF
TRBV5-4	CASSLGHTGGGYEQYF
TRBV7-2	CASSLGGHNEQFF
TRBV29-1	CSVVRDRDDYEYF
TRBV20-1	CSASQGGSSYEQYF
TRBV10-2	CASSEYGSGPDTVQYF
TRBV3-1/TRBV3-2	CASSQGLGRTGISRHYEQYF
TRBV30	CAWSARQAPNEKLFF
TRBV7-2	CASSVSSSSYNEQFF
TRBV10-3	CAIMGEVGQPQHF
TRBV7-2	CASSLATIRSYEQYF
TRBV6-2/TRBV6-3	CASSYLSNQPQHF
TRBV19	CASSLLETQYF
TRBV5-1	CASSLAGTGGTEAFF
TRBV6-2/TRBV6-3	CASGPGDRTQPQHF
TRBV3-1/TRBV3-2	CASSQAGTEYYEQYF
TRBV6-2/TRBV6-3	CASSYPIGTGDYEQYF
TRBV7-3	CASSLTGGSGNEQFF
TRBV5-4	CASSFRPSAMNTGELFF
TRBV11-2	CASRDRGGLYNEQFF
TRBV10-3	CAISRDTPYEQYF
TRBV10-2	CASKTRTGEKLFF
TRBV7-2	CASSLKQGPTGGYTF